Below are 22 T cell receptor beta chains sequenced from a single sample in a study of immune heterogeneity within non-small cell lung tumors. Amplification of the TCR beta CDR3 was achieved through multiplex PCR with 32 V and 13 J primers. One entry per CDR3 protein results from TCRdb running MiXCR on the multiplex PCR reads. Of around 29,000 distinct CDR3 sequences listed, 25% to 30% are singletons. Each sample used about 650 ng of genomic DNA from bulk tumor tissue. Biopsies, several per primary tumor and spaced far apart, were collected during surgery. Their non-small cell lung cancer was newly diagnosed and untreated, and the patients underwent curative surgery. Material: lung tumor tissue. Receptors originate from a man aged 35-49 years with non-small cell lung cancer.

In regard to this clonotype: A much larger clone lies a single base off, so this may be a read error. The chain combines TRBV20-1 with TRBJ2-7; 8 positions agree with TRBD2. CDR3 length: 13 residues. Germline V gene data show CDR1 as DFQATT and CDR2 as SNEGSKA (reference sequence). The CDR3 bases are TGCAGTGGAACCAGCGGGGGTAACTACGAGAAGTACTTC. Its translation: CSGTSGGNYEKYF.

A remark on this clonotype: A single base separates this from a much larger clone, so it may be a read error. The V and J genes are TRBV11-2 and TRBJ1-2; D call uncertain. The CDR3 covers 14 residues. Germline CDR1 SGHAT, CDR2 FQNNGV. Trimming took off 5 bases at V and 4 bases at J, with 14 bases between the two ends. CDR3 sequence (DNA): TGTGCCAGCAGCCGAGCTCAACTATCCTATGGCTACACCTTC. Protein sequence: CASSRAQLSYGYTF.

There are a few counts of this clonotype. The chain joins TRBV20-1 to TRBJ2-2; D may be TRBD1 (6 bases). With 4 bases removed from V and 4 bases from J, the gap between germline ends came to 10 bases. The length of the CDR3 is 13 residues. The germline V gene encodes CDR1 DFQATT and CDR2 SNEGSKA (reference sequence). CDR3 amino acids: CSATKGGTGELFF. The CDR3 coding sequence is TGCAGTGCTACCAAAGGGGGCACCGGGGAGCTGTTTTTT.

This clonotype was found many times. The CDR3 region has the DNA TGTGCCAGCAGTGGTCGGGGTAAATGGACAGATACGCAGTATTTT. It specifies CASSGRGKWTDTQYF. V and J are TRBV6-1 and TRBJ2-3, with D possibly matching TRBD2 (5 bases). The CDR3 totals 15 residues. Trimming stripped 4 bases from V and 3 bases from J, with 14 bases between. The germline V gene has CDR1 MNHNS and CDR2 SASEGT.

A remark on this clonotype: One end of the junction fails to match germline, which may point to a read error. This chain links TRBV7-9 with TRBJ2-7; D is uncertain. Looked up from germline, CDR1 is SEHNR and CDR2 is FQNEAQ (reference sequence). The length of the CDR3 is 13 residues. The CDR3 spells CASAPAPSYDQYF. For the CDR3, the DNA is TGTGCCAGCGCGCCAGCCCCCTCCTACGATCAGTACTTC.

V is TRBV12-3 or TRBV12-4 and J is TRBJ2-1; D could derive from TRBD1 or TRBD2 (5 bases each). CDR3 length: 15 residues. Between the trimmed V and J ends, which lost 7 bases and 7 bases, there was a span of 20 bases. The CDR3 loop is CASIPSRGGLNEQFF. CDR3 nucleotide sequence: TGTGCCAGCATCCCATCCCGGGGCGGATTGAATGAGCAGTTCTTC.

This clonotype came up a few times. This chain uses TRBV3-1 with TRBJ2-3; no clear D. V shed 1 base and J shed 4 bases, with 3 bases lying between them. The CDR3 spans 12 residues. CDR1 is LGHDT and CDR2 is YNNKEL in the germline V gene (reference sequence). CDR3 region: CASSQGPDTQYF. CDR3 DNA: TGTGCCAGCAGCCAAGGGCCAGATACGCAGTATTTT.

This clonotype was seen only a few times. J is TRBJ1-1 and V is TRBV10-1; D not resolved. The CDR3 extends over 12 amino acids. V gave up 5 bases and J gave up 1 base, with 5 bases separating them. Germline lookup yields CDR1 WNHNN and CDR2 SYGVQD (reference sequence). CDR3 bases: TGCGCCAGCAGTCGAGGGAACACTGAAGCTTTCTTT. As protein: CASSRGNTEAFF.

This clonotype is labeled medium-sized. The J gene is TRBJ2-7, the V gene TRBV20-1, with 12 bases aligning to TRBD1. From germline, CDR1 is DFQATT and CDR2 SNEGSKA (reference sequence). The CDR3 consists of 16 residues. J was trimmed by 7 bases and V by 0 bases; bases with no gene match: 10. CDR3 protein: CSARDPGTGGRWEQYF. DNA of the CDR3: TGCAGTGCTAGAGATCCCGGGACAGGGGGCCGCTGGGAGCAGTACTTC.

This clonotype was detected many times. This CDR3 reads CASSHNTYEQYF. DNA for the CDR3: TGTGCCAGCAGCCATAATACCTACGAGCAGTACTTC. This chain joins TRBV7-2 and TRBJ2-7; D is ambiguous. CDR1 is SGHTA and CDR2 is FQGNSA in the germline V gene. This CDR3 is built from 12 residues. With 5 bases removed from V and 2 bases from J, the gap between germline ends came to 7 bases.

This clonotype was detected a few times. This CDR3 reads CASSQIPAYEQYF. CDR3 DNA sequence: TGTGCCAGCAGCCAAATTCCCGCCTACGAGCAGTACTTC. The chain links TRBV14 to TRBJ2-7; D uncertain. The CDR3 is 13 residues long. Trimming left V 2 bases short and J 2 bases short, with 7 bases between. Germline CDR1 is SGHDN and CDR2 is FVKESK.

The chain links TRBV5-1 to TRBJ2-3; 10 nucleotides line up with TRBD1. After removal of 2 bases from V and 4 bases from J, the junction contained 10 bases not matched to a gene. Per the germline V gene, CDR1 is SGHRS and CDR2 is YFSETQ. This CDR3 spans 17 amino acids. Here the CDR3 reads CASSLTPGQGWADTQYF. CDR3 in DNA: TGCGCCAGCAGCTTAACTCCGGGACAGGGGTGGGCAGATACGCAGTATTTT.

To note about this clonotype: A read error is possible here, since a much larger clone lies one base away. The chain uses TRBV20-1 and TRBJ1-5, with D possibly TRBD1 on 6 matching bases. Germline CDR1 DFQATT, CDR2 SNEGSKA (reference sequence). CDR3 size: 12 residues. V lost 7 bases and J lost 10, with 17 bases in between. In DNA, the CDR3 is TGCAGTGTGACCCCGGGGGCGAAACCCCAGCATTTT. Translated, it gives CSVTPGAKPQHF.

This clonotype was counted a few times. The rearrangement uses TRBV27 and TRBJ2-2, with D possibly matching TRBD1 (5 bases). The V end was cut by 2 bases, the J end by 4 bases, with 17 bases between. Per germline, CDR1 MNHEY and CDR2 SMNVEV (reference sequence). The CDR3 has 17 residues. This CDR3 is CASSLRVRQGSTGELFF. The CDR3 DNA is TGTGCCAGCAGTTTAAGGGTTCGGCAGGGCAGCACCGGGGAGCTGTTTTTT.

As concerns this clonotype: A clone one base away is much larger, so this may be a read error. Since the CDR3 does not end with the conserved phenylalanine or tryptophan, this likely comes from a read error. The J gene is TRBJ1-6, the V gene TRBV11-3, with 7 bases fitting TRBD1. Trimming at V came to 5 bases and at J to 5 bases, leaving 6 bases not matched to a gene. The CDR3 consists of 15 residues. The V gene's germline CDR1 is SGHNT and CDR2 YENEEA. The CDR3 bases are TGTGCCAGCAGCCCGAGGGACAGAGATAATTCACCCCTCCACTCT. Translated: CASSPRDRDNSPLHS.

This clonotype came up many times. The chain combines TRBV10-3 with TRBJ2-3, with 8 bases lining up with TRBD2. Per germline, CDR1 ENHRY and CDR2 SYGVKD. Trimming at V came to 0 bases and at J to 5 bases, leaving 7 bases not matched to a gene. The CDR3 runs to 16 residues. CDR3: CAISESGGRTGDTQYF. Here the CDR3 DNA reads TGTGCCATCAGTGAGTCCGGCGGGAGGACGGGAGATACGCAGTATTTT.

About this clonotype: A single base separates this from a much larger clone, so it may be a read error. The gene calls are TRBV12-3 or TRBV12-4 and TRBJ1-1, with D maybe TRBD1 (5 bases). The CDR3 covers 14 residues. CDR3 bases: TGTGTCAGCAGTTTAGCAGGGTCGAACACTGAAGCTTTCTTT. The encoded protein is CVSSLAGSNTEAFF.

The chain links TRBV7-2 to TRBJ1-1; tentative D call: TRBD1 (5 bases). The CDR3 runs to 15 residues. The germline CDR1 and CDR2 sequences are SGHTA and FQGNSA. Trimming took 0 bases from V and 6 from J, leaving 14 bases between them. In nucleotides, the CDR3 is TGTGCCAGCAGCTTAGCGTACCGGAGGGACTCTGAAGCTTTCTTT. It is translated as CASSLAYRRDSEAFF.

This clonotype was found a few times. The chain couples TRBV5-6 to TRBJ2-1; 10 positions match TRBD1. The junction had 11 bases not matched to a gene; V was cut back by 0 bases and J by 8 bases. The CDR3 has 17 residues. Germline CDR1 and CDR2: SGHDT and YYEEEE. The CDR3 protein is CASSLEGTGDGIYEQFF. DNA of the CDR3: TGTGCCAGCAGCTTGGAAGGGACAGGGGATGGGATTTATGAGCAGTTCTTC.

The J gene is TRBJ1-4, the V gene TRBV9; a weak D match, TRBD1 (5 bases). This CDR3 is 15 amino acids long. CDR1 is SGDLS and CDR2 is YYNGEE in the germline V gene. Trimming left V 0 bases short and J 4 bases short, with 10 bases between. The CDR3 reads CASSVVGQGNEKLFF. CDR3 nucleotides: TGTGCCAGCAGCGTAGTAGGGCAGGGTAATGAAAAACTGTTTTTT.

This clonotype is categorized as medium-sized. V usage is TRBV6-1 and J usage is TRBJ2-7; D is unclear. This CDR3 region has 15 residues. CDR1 is MNHNS, CDR2 SASEGT, per germline. Deletions cut 2 bases from V and 1 base from J, with 12 bases between. CDR3 in amino acids: CASSEWPVGSYEQYF. The CDR3 DNA reads as TGTGCCAGCAGTGAATGGCCAGTGGGGTCCTACGAGCAGTACTTC.

This clonotype was detected only once. A junction end diverges from the germline sequence, so it may reflect a read error. The chain links TRBV3-1 to TRBJ1-1, with D possibly TRBD1 on 5 matching bases. Germline assignment: CDR1 LGHDT and CDR2 YNNKEL (reference sequence). The CDR3 has 14 amino acids. The CDR3 here is CASSQVAGHTEAFF. The CDR3 bases are TGTGCCAGCAGCCAAGTGGCAGGACACACTGAAGCTTTCTTC.